These 24 T cell receptor beta chains originate from one sample sequenced in a study of blood T cell repertoires in COVID-19. Using immunoSEQ multiplex PCR, the repertoire was profiled, and TCRdb retains in-frame clones only, with some absent. The top ten clones hold approximately 16% of a sample with around 180,000 clones, 76% of them seen once. Specimen: PBMCs or T cells enriched from blood (not recorded which). These receptors all stem from a woman aged 45-59 years with acute COVID-19.

The rearrangement joins TRBV29-1 to TRBJ1-1; a possible D gene is TRBD1 (5 bases). Between the trimmed V and J ends, which lost 8 bases and 4 bases, there was a span of 14 bases. The germline V gene has CDR1 SQVTM and CDR2 ANQGSEA. There are 12 residues in the CDR3. The CDR3 is CSPQGMGTEAFF. The CDR3 bases are TGCAGCCCTCAGGGTATGGGCACTGAAGCTTTCTTT.

The gene calls are TRBV19 and TRBJ1-5; 7 positions agree with TRBD1. Trimming at V came to 2 bases and at J to 5 bases, leaving 3 bases not matched to a gene. Germline values: CDR1 LNHDA, CDR2 SQIVND (reference sequence). CDR3 length equals 14 residues. The CDR3 DNA reads TGTGCCAGTAGTATAACTGGGACAGATCAGCCCCAGCATTTT. Translating it yields CASSITGTDQPQHF.

The V and J genes are TRBV28 and TRBJ1-5; D uncertain. With 6 bases removed from V and 7 bases from J, the gap between germline ends came to 22 bases. The CDR3 spans 16 residues. In germline, CDR1 is MDHEN, CDR2 SYDVKM. CDR3 bases: TGTGCCAGCAGCTCATTACCGGGGTTAGGGAAACAGCCCCAGCATTTT. Translating gives CASSSLPGLGKQPQHF.

The chain links TRBV19 to TRBJ1-1; D unresolved. The length of the CDR3 is 11 residues. The V end was cut by 1 base, the J end by 8 bases, with 5 bases between. Germline lookup yields CDR1 LNHDA and CDR2 SQIVND (reference sequence). The CDR3 protein is CASSIGLEAFF. The CDR3 coding sequence is TGTGCCAGTAGTATAGGACTCGAAGCTTTCTTT. Supplemented by reference TRBV19 and TRBJ1-1, the full variable domain reads DGGITQSPKYLFRKEGQNVTLSCEQNLNHDAMYWYRQDPGQGLRLIYYSQIVNDFQKGDIAEGYSVSREKKESFPLTVTSAQKNPTAFYLCASSIGLEAFFGQGTRLTVV.

The chain couples TRBV5-4 to TRBJ1-4; 7 bases agree with TRBD1. The CDR3 loop spans 16 amino acids. V shed 4 bases, J shed 4 bases, and the junction held 10 bases outside the gene matches. CDR1 and CDR2 from the germline V gene are SGHNT and YYREEE (reference sequence). The CDR3 region is CASSVQGSGGNEKLFF. The CDR3, as DNA: TGTGCCAGCAGCGTACAGGGGAGCGGGGGTAATGAAAAACTGTTTTTT.

The rearrangement joins TRBV4-1 to TRBJ2-7; D is possibly TRBD1 (6 bases). Germline V lookup: CDR1 MGHRA, CDR2 YSYEKL. V was clipped by 0 bases and J by 4 bases, with 16 bases between them. The CDR3 runs to 16 residues. Here the CDR3 reads CASSQDRFQGGYEQYV. CDR3 nucleotides: TGCGCCAGCAGCCAAGATCGGTTCCAAGGGGGATACGAGCAGTACGTC.

J is TRBJ2-1 and V is TRBV7-6; 9 bases match TRBD2. The germline V gene encodes CDR1 SGHVS and CDR2 FNYEAQ. The CDR3 is 16 amino acids. The V segment lost 4 bases and the J segment 5 bases; nucleotides outside the gene matches: 9. The CDR3 spells CASSSREAGGHNEQFF. Written as DNA, the CDR3 is TGTGCCAGCAGCTCTAGGGAGGCGGGGGGGCACAATGAGCAGTTCTTC.

The gene calls are TRBV10-2 and TRBJ1-1; D is uncertain. This CDR3 contains 12 residues. Germline loops: CDR1 WSHSY, CDR2 SAAADI. V gave up 2 bases and J gave up 9 bases, with 10 bases separating them. For the CDR3, the DNA is TGCGCCAGCAGTGAGAACTCACTGAAAGCTTTCTTT. Its translation: CASSENSLKAFF.

This sequence joins TRBV7-2 and TRBJ1-1; tentative D call: TRBD1 (5 bases). This CDR3 comprises 14 residues. Trimming stripped 6 bases from V and 1 base from J, with 12 bases between. The germline CDR1 and CDR2 sequences are SGHTA and FQGNSA. CDR3 residues: CASSFTTGNTEAFF. CDR3 in DNA: TGTGCCAGCAGTTTCACAACAGGGAACACTGAAGCTTTCTTT.

The gene calls are TRBV7-9 and TRBJ2-5; D gene uncertain. Between the trimmed V and J ends, which lost 5 bases and 2 bases, there was a span of 3 bases. Germline V gene sequence: CDR1 SEHNR, CDR2 FQNEAQ (reference sequence). This CDR3 spans 11 amino acids. Written as DNA, the CDR3 is TGTGCCAGCAGCCCACAAGAGACCCAGTACTTC. Encoded protein: CASSPQETQYF. The full variable domain, completed using reference TRBV7-9 and TRBJ2-5, is DTGVSQNPRHKITKRGQNVTFRCDPISEHNRLYWYRQTLGQGPEFLTYFQNEAQLEKSRLLSDRFSAERPKGSFSTLEIQRTEQGDSAMYLCASSPQETQYFGPGTRLLVL.

The chain links TRBV10-2 to TRBJ1-6; tentative D call: TRBD1 (6 bases). The CDR3 has 16 amino acids. V lost 10 bases and J 0 bases, leaving 16 bases between the germline ends. Germline CDR1 and CDR2: WSHSY and SAAADI. For the CDR3, the DNA is TGCGCCACTTCTCGACAGGCGGACTCCTATAATTCACCCCTCCACTTT. This codes for CATSRQADSYNSPLHF.

V gene TRBV3-1 (or the pseudogene TRBV3-2) combines with J gene TRBJ1-4, with 7 bases aligning to TRBD1. Looked up from germline, CDR1 is LGHDT and CDR2 is YNNKEL (reference sequence). V shed 3 bases and J 10 bases; nucleotides not matched to a gene: 8. The CDR3 totals 14 residues. This chain's CDR3 is CASSQSRQGAKLFF. As DNA, the CDR3 is TGTGCCAGCAGCCAGTCCCGACAGGGAGCAAAACTGTTTTTT.

V usage is TRBV29-1 and J usage is TRBJ1-1, with D unresolved. The V and J ends lost 1 base and 7 bases respectively, with 10 bases between them. From germline, CDR1 is SQVTM and CDR2 ANQGSEA. The CDR3 totals 12 residues. CDR3 DNA sequence: TGCAGCGTTGAAGGGTGGGCGGGTGAAGCTTTCTTT. Amino acids: CSVEGWAGEAFF.

This clone was seen only a few times. J is TRBJ2-3 and V is TRBV4-2; 9 bases agree with TRBD2. The CDR3 covers 16 residues. The J segment lost 1 base and the V segment lost 0 bases, leaving 2 bases of the junction unmatched. In germline, CDR1 is LGHNA, CDR2 YNFKEQ. CDR3 amino acids: CASSQEAGGGTDTQYF. CDR3 DNA sequence: TGTGCCAGCAGCCAAGAAGCGGGGGGAGGCACAGATACGCAGTATTTT.

This clone was observed once. The chain couples TRBV4-3 to TRBJ1-1, with 7 bases fitting TRBD1. V lost 1 base and J lost 4; bases outside the gene matches: 9. Germline V gene sequence: CDR1 LGHNA, CDR2 YSLEER. This CDR3 is built from 16 residues. The CDR3, as DNA: TGCGCCAGCAGCCAAGCCGCTACAGGGGTAGGCACTGAAGCTTTCTTT. Translating it yields CASSQAATGVGTEAFF.

This clone was counted a single time. The chain combines TRBV14 with TRBJ1-2; possible D gene TRBD1, 5 bases. The CDR3 extends over 14 amino acids. The V gene lost 1 base and the J gene lost 4 bases, with 10 bases spanning the gap. Germline V CDR1 and CDR2: SGHDN, FVKESK. The CDR3: CASSQVQGIYGYTF. The CDR3 bases are TGTGCCAGCAGCCAAGTTCAGGGAATCTATGGCTACACCTTC.

The CDR3 region has the DNA TGTGCCTGGAGTCGCCGACAGGGCTATATACACGTCCTGACTTTC. Residues: CAWSRRQGYIHVLTF. The chain combines TRBV30 with TRBJ2-6; 7 positions agree with TRBD1. This CDR3 comprises 15 residues. In germline, CDR1 is GTSNPN, CDR2 SVGIG (reference sequence). The V segment lost 2 bases and the J segment 11 bases; nucleotides outside the gene matches: 12.

This chain joins TRBV14 and TRBJ2-2; tentatively, D is TRBD2 (6 bases). CDR1 is SGHDN, CDR2 FVKESK, per germline. Trimming shortened V by 0 bases and J by 9 bases, and 11 bases separated the two germline ends. The CDR3 sequence is 14 residues long. CDR3 nucleotides: TGTGCCAGCAGCCAAGAGACTAGGCCTAGGGAGCTGTTTTTT. Its translation is CASSQETRPRELFF.

The sample holds one count of this clone. The chain employs TRBV5-5 and TRBJ2-5; 12 bases align to TRBD2. The CDR3 has 15 amino acids. Germline V gene sequence: CDR1 SGHKS, CDR2 YYEKEE (reference sequence). V dropped 4 bases and J dropped 2; count of bases not matched to a gene: 3. CDR3 region: CASSPLAGGQETQYF. The CDR3 DNA follows: TGTGCCAGCAGCCCTCTAGCGGGGGGGCAAGAGACCCAGTACTTC.

The V call is TRBV7-6, the J call TRBJ1-5, with D hard to call. Germline V gene data show CDR1 as SGHVS and CDR2 as FNYEAQ. V was pared by 4 bases and J by 2 bases, with 12 bases between. The CDR3 spans 15 residues. CDR3 sequence reads: CASSSTDGGNQPQHF. Written as DNA, the CDR3 is TGTGCCAGCAGCTCGACGGATGGAGGCAATCAGCCCCAGCATTTT.

CDR3 sequence (DNA): TGTGCCAGCAGCTTAGGGCCCAGGGTTAAGAACACTGAAGCTTTCTTT. Translating it yields CASSLGPRVKNTEAFF. The chain combines TRBV11-2 with TRBJ1-1, with a weak D call TRBD1 (5 bases). The germline V gene encodes CDR1 SGHAT and CDR2 FQNNGV. This CDR3 region has 16 residues. V lost 1 base and J lost 1, with 13 bases in between.

The rearrangement uses TRBV6-2 or TRBV6-3 and TRBJ2-5, with 9 bases matching TRBD2. Germline values: CDR1 MNHEY, CDR2 SVGEGT. The CDR3 spans 13 residues. The V segment lost 3 bases and the J segment 10 bases; nucleotides outside the gene matches: 6. The DNA for the CDR3 is TGTGCCAGCAGTTATGTGGCGGGGGGGGGCCAGTACTTC. This gives the protein CASSYVAGGGQYF.

The chain employs TRBV4-2 and TRBJ2-5; 11 bases align to TRBD2. Germline CDR1 LGHNA, CDR2 YNFKEQ. The V gene end was trimmed by 0 bases and the J gene end by 3 bases; junction bases not matched to a gene: 3. CDR3 length: 16 residues. CDR3 coding DNA: TGTGCCAGCAGCCAAGAACTTAGCGGGGGGGAAGAGACCCAGTACTTC. Translated: CASSQELSGGEETQYF.

The rearrangement links TRBV27 to TRBJ1-2; D is possibly TRBD1 (6 bases). The germline CDR1 and CDR2 sequences are MNHEY and SMNVEV (reference sequence). The CDR3 has 15 amino acids. V was shortened by 5 bases and J by 4 bases, with 17 bases between the two germline ends. The CDR3 region is CASSPRSTGTYGYTF. CDR3 nucleotides: TGTGCCAGCAGTCCTCGAAGCACAGGGACCTATGGCTACACCTTC.